This T cell receptor (beta chain) was captured by sequencing in a study of shared clonotypes between healthy human individuals. Overall study results and limits: A few donors had roughly 5.2% of their naive CD4 clonotypes in common.

CDR3 length: 14 amino acids. The germline V and J ends were trimmed by 2 bases and 5 bases, with 11 bases remaining between them. Germline V gene lookup returns CDR1 MNHEY and CDR2 SVGAGI. As for this clone: What it binds is unknown.

TCRdb keeps only in-frame clones here, not all; method: immunoSEQ multiplex PCR. The repertoire includes about 680,000 clones, 73% of them detected once, and under 2% sits in the top ten. This TCR derives from a woman aged 25 to 39 in good health. Sequencing input: memory CD4+ T cells sorted from blood. Regarding subset: CD45RA-negative fraction. This chain links TRBV6-5 with TRBJ2-3; TRBD2 might be the D (6 bases). CDR3 sequence: CASSYRVGGDTQYF. The CDR3 DNA is TGTGCCAGCAGTTACCGGGTGGGGGGAGATACGCAGTATTTT.